The clone carrying this T cell receptor beta chain was detected many times. Its antigen is unknown. Not enrolled were patients with uncontrolled infection, other autoimmune disease, pregnancy or lactation. PBMCs stemmed from around 9.3 ml fresh peripheral blood. The data are from a study of T cells in Graves' hyperthyroidism and ophthalmopathy. The study's findings and limits: In validation, the model predicted ophthalmopathy. These predictions came a median about 6.2 months before onset.

Trimming shortened V by 5 bases and J by 5 bases, and 15 bases separated the two germline ends. The CDR3 contains 15 residues. Amplification of TCR beta CDR3 regions used RNA as the template. HTBI primers were employed in a first-round RT-PCR of the TCR CDR3. Via MiXCR, TCRdb re-called the multiplex PCR reads, giving one row per CDR3 protein. The repertoire consists of about 250,000 distinct CDR3 sequences, with nearly 15% occurring once and the leading ten covering over 25%. This chain links TRBV12-3 or TRBV12-4 with TRBJ2-2, with D tentatively TRBD1 (7 bases). The sequenced sample consisted of blood. This clonotype was obtained from a woman aged 45-65 years with Graves' hyperthyroidism that later progressed to Graves' ophthalmopathy. The CDR3 loop is CASSPTTGRTGELFF. The CDR3 nucleotides read TGTGCCAGCAGTCCGACGACAGGGAGGACCGGGGAGCTGTTTTTT.